This TCR beta chain came from a study of CD8 T cells in ankylosing spondylitis. Overall study results and limits: Roughly 8 highly homologous variants made up a TCR beta motif, and this motif appeared characteristic of ankylosing spondylitis blood. As reported, disease-linked clones showed significant enrichment in matched ankylosing spondylitis synovial fluid. CD8+ cells made up the disease-linked clones, which were relatively rare in peripheral blood. Both synovial fluid and blood in reactive arthritis had previously been reported to carry some motif variants.

V shed 7 bases, J shed 8 bases, and the junction held 7 bases outside the gene matches. CDR1 and CDR2 (germline): SGHAT, FQNNGV. The CDR3 runs to 12 residues. With molecular barcodes, quantitative 5'-RACE was used to make the TCR beta libraries. TCRdb analysed the 5' RACE reads with MiXCR anew, one entry per CDR3 protein. There are about 330,000 distinct CDR3 sequences in the sample; around 8% occur only once, and roughly 14% lies in the top ten. Comment on this clonotype: Its antigen remains unidentified.

The rearrangement joins TRBV11-2 to TRBJ1-2, with TRBD1 identical over 7 bases. Sample: blood, either unsorted or a sorted T cell fraction (not recorded which). This clonotype was sampled from a male donor with ankylosing spondylitis. CDR3 residues: CASNQGVEGYTF. For the CDR3, the DNA is TGTGCCAGCAACCAGGGGGTAGAGGGCTACACCTTC. The variable domain in full, completed from reference TRBV11-2 and TRBJ1-2, reads EAGVAQSPRYKIIEKRQSVAFWCNPISGHATLYWYQQILGQGPKLLIQFQNNGVVDDSQLPKDRFSAERLKGVDSTLKIQPAKLEDSAVYLCASNQGVEGYTFGSGTRLTVV.